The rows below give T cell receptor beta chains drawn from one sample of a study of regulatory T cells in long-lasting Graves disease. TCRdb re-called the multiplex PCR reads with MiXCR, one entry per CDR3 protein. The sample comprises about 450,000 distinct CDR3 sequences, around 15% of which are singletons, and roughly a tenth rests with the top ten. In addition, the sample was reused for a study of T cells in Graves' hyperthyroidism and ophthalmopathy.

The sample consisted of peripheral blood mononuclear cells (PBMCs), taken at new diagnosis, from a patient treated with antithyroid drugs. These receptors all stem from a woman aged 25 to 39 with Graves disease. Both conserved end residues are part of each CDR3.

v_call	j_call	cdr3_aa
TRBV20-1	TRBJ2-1	CSARDWLHYNEQFF
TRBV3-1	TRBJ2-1	CASTPSILARRGSSYNEQFF
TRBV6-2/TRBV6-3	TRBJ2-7	CARPNCPVPPTYEQYF
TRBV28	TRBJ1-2	CASTHPLGTDTEAYGYTF
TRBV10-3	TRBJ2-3	CAIRGRGTSTDTQYF
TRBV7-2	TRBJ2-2	CASSRIGPWELFF
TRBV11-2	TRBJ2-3	CASSPESTTQYF
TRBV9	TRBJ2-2	CASSAQGGTGELFF
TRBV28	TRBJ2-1	CASSQTPTSGQGNEQFF
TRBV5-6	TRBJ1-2	CASSWGTGNYGYTF
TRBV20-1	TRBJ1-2	CSARAGQFSGGYTF
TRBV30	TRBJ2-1	CAWSPRGTSGLSSYNEQFF
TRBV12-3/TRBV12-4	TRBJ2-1	CASSLVGPGEQFF
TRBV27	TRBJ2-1	CASSFSGRLVYNEQFF
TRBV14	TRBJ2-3	CASSQLGEDTQYF